The next 27 T cell receptor beta chains were all read from a single sample in a study of blood T cell repertoires in COVID-19 (dated by TCRdb to 2019 to 2021). Library preparation used the immunoSEQ multiplex PCR assay. TCRdb retrieved this table from immuneACCESS and kept in-frame rearrangements only. Not all clones are present; in checked studies, unresolved V genes account for under half, and no reason is known for the remainder. For this sample the table gives about 26,000 clones, of which approximately 79% were detected only once. The ten largest account for around 2% of the sample. Sequenced: peripheral blood. These receptors were collected from a man older than 75 with active or convalescent COVID-19.

This chain uses TRBV7-9 with TRBJ2-7; 13 nucleotides align to TRBD2. J was trimmed by 10 bases and V by 3 bases; bases with no gene match: 6. The CDR3 loop spans 14 amino acids. Germline V gives CDR1 SEHNR, CDR2 FQNEAQ (reference sequence). The CDR3 DNA reads TGTGCCAGCAGCTTTGGGACTAGCGGGGTTCTTCAGTACTTC. This sequence encodes CASSFGTSGVLQYF.

The chain employs TRBV9 and TRBJ2-1; D is perhaps TRBD1 (6 bases). Germline CDR1 is SGDLS and CDR2 is YYNGEE. Deletions cut 10 bases from V and 0 bases from J, with 26 bases between. The CDR3 runs to 18 residues. CDR3 protein: CAPQKGDERLSSYNEQFF. The CDR3 DNA is TGTGCCCCCCAAAAGGGGGATGAGCGCCTAAGCTCCTACAATGAGCAGTTCTTC.

This sequence joins TRBV12-3 or TRBV12-4 and TRBJ2-7; D might be TRBD1 (5 bases). Trimming shortened V by 8 bases and J by 2 bases, and 13 bases separated the two germline ends. The CDR3 runs to 13 residues. The CDR3: CASGNQGPYEQYF. CDR3 DNA sequence: TGTGCCAGCGGGAACCAGGGCCCCTACGAGCAGTACTTC.

The CDR3 here is CATSGRAGRALDTQYF. The CDR3 bases are TGTGCCACCAGTGGTCGAGCGGGGAGGGCACTCGATACGCAGTATTTT. This rearrangement joins TRBV24-1 to TRBJ2-3; 7 bases line up with TRBD2. Trimming cost V 5 bases and J 6 bases; bases outside gene matches: 13. Germline values: CDR1 KGHDR, CDR2 SFDVKD. The length of the CDR3 is 16 residues.

The chain uses TRBV27 and TRBJ1-4; tentative D call: TRBD1 (5 bases). The germline V and J ends were trimmed by 5 bases and 8 bases, with 12 bases remaining between them. CDR3 size: 13 residues. CDR1 is MNHEY and CDR2 is SMNVEV in the germline V gene (reference sequence). The CDR3 loop is CASSATRAEKLFF. In DNA form, the CDR3 reads TGTGCCAGCAGTGCTACCAGGGCCGAAAAACTGTTTTTT.

This clone was found once. V is TRBV29-1 and J is TRBJ2-7; TRBD2 matches at 8 bases. V trimming: 8 bases; J trimming: 5 bases; junction bases outside the gene matches: 14. Germline CDR1 and CDR2: SQVTM and ANQGSEA. The CDR3 totals 14 residues. The CDR3: CSPSIAGYYHEQYF. The DNA of the CDR3 is TGCAGCCCATCTATAGCGGGATACTATCACGAGCAGTACTTC.

This clone is a singleton in its sample. One end of the junction does not line up with germline, which may come from a read error. V gene TRBV19 combines with J gene TRBJ2-1, with 8 bases matching TRBD1. The length of the CDR3 is 14 residues. Germline values: CDR1 LNHDA, CDR2 SQIVND (reference sequence). CDR3: CASSLEQGDGEQFF. DNA of the CDR3: TGTGCCAGTAGTCTAGAACAGGGGGACGGTGAGCAGTTCTTC.

This chain connects TRBV5-5 to TRBJ2-2; tentatively, D is TRBD2 (6 bases). CDR1 is SGHKS, CDR2 YYEKEE, per germline (reference sequence). CDR3 length: 16 residues. Trimming took 0 bases from V and 2 from J, leaving 11 bases between them. DNA for the CDR3: TGTGCCAGCAGCTTGGCCTCCGGGACTAACACCGGGGAGCTGTTTTTT. It codes for CASSLASGTNTGELFF.

The chain employs TRBV18 and TRBJ2-2, with a possible D match to TRBD2 (6 bases). In germline, CDR1 is KGHSH, CDR2 LQKENI. V lost 6 bases and J lost 5, with 16 bases in between. The CDR3 runs 15 residues. Here the CDR3 reads CASSAGGGQTGELFF. The CDR3 coding sequence is TGTGCCAGCTCGGCCGGAGGAGGGCAGACCGGGGAGCTGTTTTTT.

V and J are TRBV5-4 and TRBJ1-2, with 9 bases identical to TRBD1. Unmatched junction bases numbered 9, after V lost 4 bases and J lost 5 bases. Germline V gene sequence: CDR1 SGHNT, CDR2 YYREEE (reference sequence). This CDR3 is 15 amino acids long. CDR3 sequence (DNA): TGTGCCAGCAGCGGGACAGGGAACCCCGAGTATGGCTACACCTTC. The encoded protein is CASSGTGNPEYGYTF.

The chain combines TRBV2 with TRBJ2-5; 7 bases are shared with TRBD2. The CDR3 loop spans 15 amino acids. Germline lookup yields CDR1 SNHLY and CDR2 FYNNEI. Trimming took 6 bases from V and 5 from J; bases not matched to a gene: 12. Here the CDR3 DNA reads TGTGCCAGCAGAGGGACTGGCGGGAGTGGGGAGACCCAGTACTTC. Its translation is CASRGTGGSGETQYF.

The genes are TRBV9 and TRBJ2-7; possible D gene TRBD2, 6 bases. The CDR3 consists of 16 residues. The V and J ends lost 3 bases and 4 bases respectively, with 20 bases between them. Germline V CDR1 and CDR2: SGDLS, YYNGEE. CDR3 DNA: TGTGCCAGCAGCGCAGCGAGATGGAGGGCTGATTACGAGCAGTACTTC. Its protein product is CASSAARWRADYEQYF.

The table lists this clone with a count of one. V and J are TRBV5-1 and TRBJ1-1; no reliable D call. Germline loops: CDR1 SGHRS, CDR2 YFSETQ. This CDR3 contains 15 residues. Trimming took off 0 bases at V and 5 bases at J, with 14 bases between the two ends. The CDR3 loop is CASSLALREGTEAFF. The CDR3 bases are TGCGCCAGCAGCTTGGCCTTGCGGGAAGGGACTGAAGCTTTCTTT.

The rearrangement links TRBV2 to TRBJ2-1, with 12 bases lining up with TRBD2. The CDR3 consists of 15 residues. V lost 0 bases to trimming and J lost 9 bases; unmatched junction nucleotides: 3. Germline values: CDR1 SNHLY, CDR2 FYNNEI. In DNA, the CDR3 is TGTGCCAGCAGTGAAGCAACTAGCGGGGGGATTGAGCAGTTCTTC. It specifies CASSEATSGGIEQFF.

The chain couples TRBV6-4 to TRBJ1-2; 7 positions agree with TRBD1. The J segment lost 0 bases and the V segment lost 5 bases, leaving 0 bases of the junction unmatched. Germline V lookup: CDR1 MRHNA, CDR2 SNTAGT. This CDR3 comprises 13 residues. CDR3 nucleotide sequence: TGTGCCAGCAGTACAGGGGCTAACTATGGCTACACCTTC. Translating it yields CASSTGANYGYTF.

J is TRBJ2-5 and V is TRBV2; 13 nucleotides line up with TRBD2. CDR3 size: 16 residues. With 6 bases clipped from V and 2 bases from J, the junction kept 6 bases outside the gene matches. Germline-derived CDR1 and CDR2 are SNHLY and FYNNEI. CDR3 sequence: CASSGTSGTLQETQYF. The CDR3 DNA reads TGTGCCAGCAGCGGGACTAGCGGGACGTTACAAGAGACCCAGTACTTC.

The chain has TRBV19 and TRBJ1-2; 9 nucleotides match TRBD1. The CDR3 spans 15 residues. The germline CDR1 and CDR2 sequences are LNHDA and SQIVND (reference sequence). The junction had 8 bases not matched to a gene; V was cut back by 1 base and J by 8 bases. CDR3 in DNA: TGTGCCAGTAGTATAGGGCGGACAGGGGAGTCCGGCTACACCTTC. Translation gives CASSIGRTGESGYTF.

V is TRBV5-6 and J is TRBJ2-6; tentative D call: TRBD2 (6 bases). Looked up from germline, CDR1 is SGHDT and CDR2 is YYEEEE. The CDR3 spans 15 residues. V was cut by 6 bases and J by 0 bases, with 10 bases left in between. The CDR3: CASMGDFSGANVLTF. The CDR3 coding sequence is TGTGCCAGCATGGGGGACTTCTCTGGGGCCAACGTCCTGACTTTC.

This clone has only one observation. The rearrangement links TRBV5-1 to TRBJ2-2; a weak D match, TRBD1 (5 bases). This CDR3 contains 14 residues. Trimming removed 7 bases at V and 2 bases at J, with 12 bases between. Germline V CDR1 and CDR2: SGHRS, YFSETQ. CDR3 amino acids: CASGRGQNTGELFF. For the CDR3, the DNA is TGCGCCAGCGGCCGAGGACAAAACACCGGGGAGCTGTTTTTT. The entire variable domain, with the rest obtained from reference TRBV5-1 and TRBJ2-2, is as follows: KAGVTQTPRYLIKTRGQQVTLSCSPISGHRSVSWYQQTPGQGLQFLFEYFSETQRNKGNFPGRFSGRQFSNSRSEMNVSTLELGDSALYLCASGRGQNTGELFFGEGSRLTVL.

J is TRBJ2-1 and V is TRBV19, with 7 bases that match TRBD2. This CDR3 has 14 residues. Germline assignment: CDR1 LNHDA and CDR2 SQIVND (reference sequence). The trim removed 4 bases at V and 2 bases at J, leaving 2 bases unmatched. CDR3 bases: TGTGCCAGTAGTAGACTAGCAGCCTACAATGAGCAGTTCTTC. Protein sequence: CASSRLAAYNEQFF.

In this sample, this clone turned up a few times. The J gene is TRBJ2-3, the V gene TRBV27; TRBD1 matches at 8 bases. Trimming cost V 3 bases and J 5 bases; bases outside gene matches: 7. The CDR3 covers 15 residues. Germline V gene lookup returns CDR1 MNHEY and CDR2 SMNVEV (reference sequence). The CDR3: CASSLAGGEGDTQYF. In DNA form, the CDR3 reads TGTGCCAGCAGTTTGGCAGGGGGCGAGGGAGATACGCAGTATTTT.

This clone was found once. This chain's CDR3 is CASSMGRQGSNYGYTF. In DNA, the CDR3 is TGTGCCAGTAGTATGGGGAGACAGGGATCTAACTATGGCTACACCTTC. The gene calls are TRBV19 and TRBJ1-2; TRBD1 matches 7 bases. In germline, CDR1 is LNHDA, CDR2 SQIVND (reference sequence). V dropped 3 bases and J dropped 0; count of bases not matched to a gene: 7. The CDR3 consists of 16 residues.

The chain recombines TRBV24-1 with TRBJ2-2; 8 positions match TRBD1. Germline V gene data show CDR1 as KGHDR and CDR2 as SFDVKD. V shed 6 bases, J shed 7 bases, and the junction held 15 bases outside the gene matches. This CDR3 has 17 residues. This CDR3 is CATSSSEGQGRNGELFF. The DNA for the CDR3 is TGTGCCACCAGTAGTTCTGAAGGACAGGGACGCAACGGGGAGCTGTTTTTT.

J is TRBJ2-7 and V is TRBV27, with D unresolved. In germline, CDR1 is MNHEY, CDR2 SMNVEV (reference sequence). The ends were cut back, 2 bases at V and 2 bases at J, with 7 bases in the middle. The CDR3 contains 13 residues. CDR3 protein: CASSLGQPYEQYF. CDR3 DNA sequence: TGTGCCAGCAGTTTAGGGCAGCCCTACGAGCAGTACTTC.

The V gene is TRBV6-5, the J gene TRBJ2-5, with D perhaps TRBD1 (6 bases). CDR3 length equals 13 residues. V was clipped by 6 bases and J by 4 bases, with 12 bases between them. Germline CDR1 is MNHEY and CDR2 is SVGAGI. Here the CDR3 reads CASRKQGTETQYF. CDR3 sequence (DNA): TGTGCCAGCAGGAAACAGGGCACAGAGACCCAGTACTTC.

The CDR3 coding sequence is TGTGCCAGCAGCTTAGGGACTCCGCCGGCAGATACGCAGTATTTT. Residues: CASSLGTPPADTQYF. V usage is TRBV7-6 and J usage is TRBJ2-3; D may be TRBD2 (5 bases). Germline V gene lookup returns CDR1 SGHVS and CDR2 FNYEAQ. V lost 1 base, J lost 4 bases, and 12 bases lay in between. The CDR3 is 15 residues long.

The chain has TRBV7-2 and TRBJ2-5; TRBD1 is a possible D gene (6 bases). Trimming cost V 5 bases and J 2 bases, with 12 bases left between them. CDR3 length equals 14 residues. Germline CDR1 is SGHTA and CDR2 is FQGNSA. CDR3 coding DNA: TGTGCCAGCAGCGTGACAGGAGCTCAAGAGACCCAGTACTTC. Its translation is CASSVTGAQETQYF.